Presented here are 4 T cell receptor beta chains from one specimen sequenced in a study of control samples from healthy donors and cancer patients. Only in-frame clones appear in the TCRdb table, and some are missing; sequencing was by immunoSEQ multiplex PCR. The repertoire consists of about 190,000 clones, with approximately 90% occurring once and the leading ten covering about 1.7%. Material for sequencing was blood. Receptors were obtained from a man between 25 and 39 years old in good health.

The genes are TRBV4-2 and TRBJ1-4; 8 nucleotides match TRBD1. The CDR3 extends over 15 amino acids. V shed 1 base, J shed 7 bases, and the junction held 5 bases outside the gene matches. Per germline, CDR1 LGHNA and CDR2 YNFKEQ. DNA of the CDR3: TGTGCCAGCAGCCAAGTCACAGGGGGTAGTGAAAAACTGTTTTTT. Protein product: CASSQVTGGSEKLFF.

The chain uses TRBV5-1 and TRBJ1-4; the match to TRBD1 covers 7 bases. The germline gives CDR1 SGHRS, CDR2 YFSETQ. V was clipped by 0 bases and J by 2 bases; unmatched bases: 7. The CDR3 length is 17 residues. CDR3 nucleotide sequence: TGCGCCAGCAGCTTGGCGGGACAGCAGGGGACTAATGAAAAACTGTTTTTT. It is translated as CASSLAGQQGTNEKLFF.

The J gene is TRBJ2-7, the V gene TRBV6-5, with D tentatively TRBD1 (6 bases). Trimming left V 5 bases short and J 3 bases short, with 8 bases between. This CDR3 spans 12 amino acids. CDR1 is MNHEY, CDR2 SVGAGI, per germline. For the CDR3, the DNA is TGTGCCAGCAGTATACAGGGCTACGAGCAGTACTTC. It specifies CASSIQGYEQYF.

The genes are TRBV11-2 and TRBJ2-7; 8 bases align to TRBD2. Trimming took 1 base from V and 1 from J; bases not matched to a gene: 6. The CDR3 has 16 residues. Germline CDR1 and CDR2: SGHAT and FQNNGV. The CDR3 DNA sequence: TGTGCCAGCAGCTTAGGTCGGGGGGGCAGGTCCTACGAGCAGTACTTC. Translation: CASSLGRGGRSYEQYF. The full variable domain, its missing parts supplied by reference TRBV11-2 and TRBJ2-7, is EAGVAQSPRYKIIEKRQSVAFWCNPISGHATLYWYQQILGQGPKLLIQFQNNGVVDDSQLPKDRFSAERLKGVDSTLKIQPAKLEDSAVYLCASSLGRGGRSYEQYFGPGTRLTVT.